This T cell receptor (beta chain) was profiled in a study of vaccination and CD4 T cells after COVID-19. Study in general: Collection of post-COVID samples occurred a median approximately 100 days after diagnosis, spanning a range of 35 to 161.

Sample share makes this clonotype medium-sized. Its antigen remains unidentified. Sample treatment: roughly nine-day PBMC culture with coronavirus spike peptide pools or control peptides (ViraFEST assay). The ViraFEST method relied on peptide pools to expand antigen-specific T cells, followed by TCR sequencing. The study sequenced cultured CD4+ T cell DNA using the Oncomine TCR Beta short-read assay. Extraction of genomic DNA was performed on cultured CD4+ T cells. TCRdb reanalysed the PCR reads using MiXCR and keeps one entry per CDR3 protein. The table shows around 26,000 distinct CDR3 sequences, with roughly two fifths occurring only once. CDR3 length: 15 amino acids. Deletions cut 3 bases from V and 7 bases from J, with 21 bases between. Germline CDR1 and CDR2: DFQATT and SNEGSKA (reference sequence).

The chain recombines TRBV20-1 with TRBJ1-2; D unclear. This sequence was found in a human donor who had recovered from COVID-19. The specimen was CD4+ T cells from blood, cultured in vitro. CDR3 amino acids: CSARPSGEASIGYTF. In DNA, the CDR3 is TGCAGTGCTAGGCCCTCCGGGGAGGCCTCTATTGGCTACACCTTC.